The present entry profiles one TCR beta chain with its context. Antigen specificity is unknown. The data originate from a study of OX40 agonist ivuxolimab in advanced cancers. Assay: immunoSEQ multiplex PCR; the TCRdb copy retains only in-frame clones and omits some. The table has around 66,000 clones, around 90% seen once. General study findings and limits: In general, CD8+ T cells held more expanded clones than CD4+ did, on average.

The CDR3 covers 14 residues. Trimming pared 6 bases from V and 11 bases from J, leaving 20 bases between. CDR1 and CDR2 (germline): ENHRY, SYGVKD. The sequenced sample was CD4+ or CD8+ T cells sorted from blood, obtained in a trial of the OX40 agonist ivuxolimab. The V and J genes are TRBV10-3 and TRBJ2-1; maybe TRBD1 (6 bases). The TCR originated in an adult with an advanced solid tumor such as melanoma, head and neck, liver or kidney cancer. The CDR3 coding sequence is TGTGCCATCAGCGACAGGACAAGTTGGGGGAAGCAGTTCTTC. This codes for CAISDRTSWGKQFF.